The clone carrying this T cell receptor beta chain has more than one count but fewer than ten. The antigen remains undetermined. The CDR3 is 13 amino acids. V gave up 5 bases and J gave up 3 bases, with 10 bases separating them. CDR1 and CDR2 (germline): SGHTA, FQGNSA. The data belong to a study of beta chain features in type 1 diabetes. General study findings and limits: Naive, central memory and regulatory TCRB repertoires appeared more similar among patients than healthy donors.

Every isolated RNA sample was fully reverse transcribed, so sequencing captured expressed TCRB transcripts. The method was immunoSEQ multiplex PCR; TCRdb's version includes in-frame clones alone and lacks a portion of them. The sample comprises a few hundred thousand clones, 10% to 15% of which are singletons, and more than 0.015% rests with the top ten. The rearrangement links TRBV7-2 to TRBJ1-1; D may be TRBD1 (5 bases). Material: naive CD4+ T cells from blood. The clonotype originates from a man aged 18-30 years in good health. CDR3 sequence: CASSGQLDTEAFF. The CDR3, as DNA: TGTGCCAGCAGCGGACAATTGGACACTGAAGCTTTCTTT.